This T cell receptor beta chain is drawn from a study of sequential checkpoint blockade in melanoma. Study-level background: First-line arms were nivolumab then ipilimumab, or the reverse, randomized 1:1. Each arm's sequence ended with maintenance nivolumab.

The repertoire was sequenced with immunoSEQ multiplex PCR; TCRdb's copy has only in-frame clones and lacks some. The sample includes about 6,200 clones, approximately 51% seen only once; the top ten take roughly 42%. Germline-derived CDR1 and CDR2 are LGHNA and YNFKEQ. V gave up 2 bases and J gave up 1 base, with 9 bases separating them. The CDR3 consists of 15 residues. Treatment described: randomized to nivolumab then ipilimumab (arm A) or the reverse (arm B). Patients had received no earlier DNA-damaging chemotherapy. From thawed PBMCs, live CD3+CD8+ cells negative for CD19 and CD56 were sorted. The sample here was CD8+ T cells sorted from blood (inferred from file names), taken from a patient given nivolumab and ipilimumab in sequence. This sequence joins TRBV4-2 and TRBJ1-3, with D tentatively TRBD1 (5 bases). The sequence was collected from a human donor with melanoma. CDR3 sequence (DNA): TGTGCCAGCAGCCAACCCAGGGCGTCTGGAAACACCATATATTTT. This codes for CASSQPRASGNTIYF.